The 8 T cell receptor beta chains reported below all come from one sample, sequenced in a study of regulatory T cells in long-lasting Graves disease. Described time point: persistent/refractory GD, antithyroid drugs over 5 years with positive TRAb. Researchers made the TCR library from RNA that was extracted from PBMCs. CDR3-region Arm-PCR and iRepertoire HTBI primers produced the TCR beta libraries. Using its own MiXCR run on the multiplex PCR reads, TCRdb lists one record per CDR3 protein. The sample lists about 470,000 distinct CDR3 sequences, 20% occurring once. This specimen consisted of peripheral blood mononuclear cells (PBMCs), obtained when the disease was refractory, from a patient treated with antithyroid drugs. The receptors were gathered from a female donor with Graves disease.

The rearrangement links TRBV7-3 to TRBJ1-4, with 8 bases fitting TRBD1. In germline, CDR1 is SGHTA, CDR2 FQGTGA. Trimming cost V 6 bases and J 7 bases; bases outside gene matches: 7. This CDR3 contains 14 residues. The CDR3 is CASRPGTGREKLFF. Written as DNA, the CDR3 is TGTGCCAGCAGACCAGGGACAGGACGTGAAAAACTGTTTTTT.

This clonotype was found a few times. The chain uses TRBV5-1 and TRBJ2-7; possibly TRBD1 for D (6 bases). V was pared by 3 bases and J by 5 bases, with 15 bases between. There are 14 residues in the CDR3. The germline CDR1 and CDR2 sequences are SGHRS and YFSETQ. This CDR3 is CASSSVQGSDEQYF. The DNA for the CDR3 is TGCGCCAGCAGCTCGGTACAGGGTTCGGACGAGCAGTACTTC.

V is TRBV28 and J is TRBJ2-3; the D call may be TRBD1 or TRBD2 (5 bases each). The CDR3 extends over 15 amino acids. Germline V CDR1 and CDR2: MDHEN, SYDVKM. Trimming took off 2 bases at V and 2 bases at J, with 11 bases between the two ends. The CDR3 bases are TGTGCCAGCAGTTTACCCGGGACCTACACAGATACGCAGTATTTT. This codes for CASSLPGTYTDTQYF.

This clonotype has at least ten counts. The chain uses TRBV10-3 and TRBJ1-2, with D unclear. With 8 bases removed from V and 6 bases from J, the gap between germline ends came to 16 bases. The CDR3 extends over 13 amino acids. Germline loops: CDR1 ENHRY, CDR2 SYGVKD. CDR3 sequence (DNA): TGTGCCATCCAAAGGGAGGGCTGGGATGGCTACACCTTC. It codes for CAIQREGWDGYTF.

V usage is TRBV6-1 and J usage is TRBJ2-1; D is uncertain. The CDR3 runs to 14 residues. Germline V gene sequence: CDR1 MNHNS, CDR2 SASEGT. The V end was cut by 5 bases, the J end by 0 bases, with 8 bases between. CDR3 protein: CASSPGNSYNEQFF. DNA for the CDR3: TGTGCCAGCAGTCCCGGTAACTCCTACAATGAGCAGTTCTTC.

This clonotype is a singleton in its sample. The gene calls are TRBV6-4 and TRBJ2-7; 12 bases line up with TRBD2. Germline-derived CDR1 and CDR2 are MRHNA and SNTAGT. This CDR3 contains 12 residues. The V segment lost 6 bases and the J segment 7 bases; nucleotides outside the gene matches: 1. The CDR3 spells CASRGTSGEQYF. CDR3 nucleotide sequence: TGTGCCAGCAGGGGGACTAGCGGGGAGCAGTACTTC.

This clonotype was recorded a few times. The chain couples TRBV19 to TRBJ2-7, with a possible D match to TRBD1 (6 bases). There are 15 residues in the CDR3. Germline V lookup: CDR1 LNHDA, CDR2 SQIVND (reference sequence). The V end was cut by 6 bases, the J end by 7 bases, with 22 bases between. CDR3 residues: CASRLHHRDTGEQYF. The CDR3 nucleotides are TGTGCCAGTAGACTGCACCACCGGGACACCGGGGAGCAGTACTTC.

This clonotype was seen repeatedly, ten times or more. The V and J genes are TRBV28 and TRBJ1-2; perhaps TRBD1 as D (5 bases). The CDR3 has 14 residues. The germline gives CDR1 MDHEN, CDR2 SYDVKM. The V end lost 2 bases, the J end lost 3 bases, and 10 bases lay between the germline ends. CDR3 bases: TGTGCCAGCAGTTTAGCGGGACTCTACTATGGCTACACCTTC. Encoded protein: CASSLAGLYYGYTF.